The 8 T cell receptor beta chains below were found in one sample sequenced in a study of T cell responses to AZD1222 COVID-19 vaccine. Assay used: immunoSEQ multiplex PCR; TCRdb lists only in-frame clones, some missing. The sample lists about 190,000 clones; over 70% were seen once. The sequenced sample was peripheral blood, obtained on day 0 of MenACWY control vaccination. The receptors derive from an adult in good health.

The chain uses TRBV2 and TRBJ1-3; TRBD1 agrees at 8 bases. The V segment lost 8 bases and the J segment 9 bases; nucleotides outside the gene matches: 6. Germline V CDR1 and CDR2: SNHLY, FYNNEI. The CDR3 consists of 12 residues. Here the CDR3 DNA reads TGTGCCAGCGCAGGGGGCCGCGCCACCATATATTTT. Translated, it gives CASAGGRATIYF.

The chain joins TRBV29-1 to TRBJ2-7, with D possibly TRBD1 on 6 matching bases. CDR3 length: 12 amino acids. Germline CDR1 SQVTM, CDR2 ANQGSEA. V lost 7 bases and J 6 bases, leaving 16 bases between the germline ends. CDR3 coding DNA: TGCAGCGGGGGGATACAGGGTTTCGAGCAGTACTTC. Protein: CSGGIQGFEQYF.

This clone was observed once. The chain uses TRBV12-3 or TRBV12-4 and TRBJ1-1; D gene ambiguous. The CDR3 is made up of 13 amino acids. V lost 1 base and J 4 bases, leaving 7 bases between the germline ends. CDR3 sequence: CASSLVRVTEAFF. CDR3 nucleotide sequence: TGTGCCAGCAGTTTAGTTAGGGTCACTGAAGCTTTCTTT.

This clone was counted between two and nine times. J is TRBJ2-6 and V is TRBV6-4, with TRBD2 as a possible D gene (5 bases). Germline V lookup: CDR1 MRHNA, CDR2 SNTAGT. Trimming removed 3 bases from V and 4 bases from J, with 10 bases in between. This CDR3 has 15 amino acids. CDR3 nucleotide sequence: TGTGCCAGCAGTGAAGAGGGATCAGGGGCCAACGTCCTGACTTTC. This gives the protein CASSEEGSGANVLTF.

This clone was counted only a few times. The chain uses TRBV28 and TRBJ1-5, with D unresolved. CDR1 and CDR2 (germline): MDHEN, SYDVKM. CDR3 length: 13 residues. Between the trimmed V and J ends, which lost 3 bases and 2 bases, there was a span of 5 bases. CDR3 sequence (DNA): TGTGCCAGCAGTTTCTCTGGCAATCAGCCCCAGCATTTT. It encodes CASSFSGNQPQHF.

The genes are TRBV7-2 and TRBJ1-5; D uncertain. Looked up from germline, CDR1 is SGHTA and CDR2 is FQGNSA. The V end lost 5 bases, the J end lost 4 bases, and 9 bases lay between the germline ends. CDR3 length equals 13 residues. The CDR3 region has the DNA TGTGCCAGCAGCCTACCAAGTAATCAGCCCCAGCATTTT. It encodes CASSLPSNQPQHF.

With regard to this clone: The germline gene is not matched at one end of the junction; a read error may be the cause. Written as DNA, the CDR3 is TGTGCCAGCAGCCTAGACACGATCACCGGGGAGCTGTTTTTT. Translated, it gives CASSLDTITGELFF. This chain joins TRBV11-2 and TRBJ2-2; unclear D gene. This CDR3 region has 14 residues. Germline CDR1 reads SGHAT; CDR2 reads FQNNGV.

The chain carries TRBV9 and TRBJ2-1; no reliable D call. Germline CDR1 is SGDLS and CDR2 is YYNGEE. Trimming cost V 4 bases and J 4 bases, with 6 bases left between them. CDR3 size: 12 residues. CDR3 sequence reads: CASSHSYNEQFF. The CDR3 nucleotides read TGTGCCAGCAGCCATTCTTACAATGAGCAGTTCTTC.